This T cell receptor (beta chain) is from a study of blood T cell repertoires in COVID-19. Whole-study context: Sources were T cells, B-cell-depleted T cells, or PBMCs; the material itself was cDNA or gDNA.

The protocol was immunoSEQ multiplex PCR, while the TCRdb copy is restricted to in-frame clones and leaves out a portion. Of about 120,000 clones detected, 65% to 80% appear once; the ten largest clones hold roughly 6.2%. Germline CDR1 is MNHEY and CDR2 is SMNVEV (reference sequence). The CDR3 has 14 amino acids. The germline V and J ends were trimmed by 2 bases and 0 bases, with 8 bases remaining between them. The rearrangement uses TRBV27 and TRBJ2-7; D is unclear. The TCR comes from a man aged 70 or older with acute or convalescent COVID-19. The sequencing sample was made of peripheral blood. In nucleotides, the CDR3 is TGTGCCAGCAGTTTAGGGCAGAACTCCTACGAGCAGTACTTC. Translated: CASSLGQNSYEQYF.